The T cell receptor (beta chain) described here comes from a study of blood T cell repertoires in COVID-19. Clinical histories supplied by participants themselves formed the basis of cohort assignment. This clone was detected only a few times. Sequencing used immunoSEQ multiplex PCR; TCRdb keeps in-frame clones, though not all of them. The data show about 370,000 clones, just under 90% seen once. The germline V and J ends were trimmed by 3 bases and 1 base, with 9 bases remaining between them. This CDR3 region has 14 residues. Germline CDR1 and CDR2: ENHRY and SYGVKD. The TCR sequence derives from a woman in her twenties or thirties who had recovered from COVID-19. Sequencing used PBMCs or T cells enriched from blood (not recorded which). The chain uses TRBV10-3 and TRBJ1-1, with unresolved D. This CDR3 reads CAISDGGPNTEAFF. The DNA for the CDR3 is TGTGCCATCAGTGACGGCGGGCCGAACACTGAAGCTTTCTTT.